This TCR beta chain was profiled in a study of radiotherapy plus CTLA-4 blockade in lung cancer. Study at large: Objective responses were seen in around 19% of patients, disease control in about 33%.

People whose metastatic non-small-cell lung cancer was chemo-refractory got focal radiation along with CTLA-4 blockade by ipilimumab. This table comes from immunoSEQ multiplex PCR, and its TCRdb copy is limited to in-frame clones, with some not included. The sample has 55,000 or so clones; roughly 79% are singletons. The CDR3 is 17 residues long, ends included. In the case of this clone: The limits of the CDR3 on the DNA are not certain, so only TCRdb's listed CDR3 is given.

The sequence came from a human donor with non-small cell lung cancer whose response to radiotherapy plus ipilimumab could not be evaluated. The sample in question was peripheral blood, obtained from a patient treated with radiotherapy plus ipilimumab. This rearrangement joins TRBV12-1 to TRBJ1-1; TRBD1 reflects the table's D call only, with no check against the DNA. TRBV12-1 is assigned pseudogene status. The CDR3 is CASSWGVGAPKQTEAFF.